Presented here are 30 T cell receptor beta chains from one specimen sequenced in a study of graft-versus-host responses after intestinal transplantation. Produced via immunoSEQ multiplex PCR; TCRdb's table is partial and in-frame only. Altogether 55,000 to 65,000 clones are present, around 93% being singletons, with the ten largest covering 0.38%. These receptors' targets are unknown. Sequenced material: unstimulated CD4+ T cells sorted from spleen or lymph node cells, taken before transplant. Source of these receptors: a human donor who was the organ donor for an intestinal transplant.

Comment on this clone: The sample holds other DNA sequences that translate to the same CDR3. The chain uses TRBV9 and TRBJ2-7; 11 bases are shared with TRBD1. Germline V lookup: CDR1 SGDLS, CDR2 YYNGEE. J lost 4 bases, V lost 0 bases, and 3 bases had no gene match. The CDR3 extends over 15 amino acids. Here the CDR3 reads CASSVAGTGGYEQYF. CDR3 in DNA: TGTGCCAGCAGCGTAGCCGGGACAGGGGGTTACGAGCAGTACTTC.

The chain employs TRBV14 and TRBJ1-2; 11 nucleotides line up with TRBD1. After removal of 4 bases from V and 4 bases from J, the junction contained 2 bases not matched to a gene. In germline, CDR1 is SGHDN, CDR2 FVKESK. This CDR3 is built from 14 residues. The CDR3 DNA reads TGTGCCAGCAGCCGGACAGGGGGCTTCTATGGCTACACCTTC. This gives the protein CASSRTGGFYGYTF. Together with reference TRBV14 and TRBJ1-2, the CDR3 gives the full variable domain: EAGVTQFPSHSVIEKGQTVTLRCDPISGHDNLYWYRRVMGKEIKFLLHFVKESKQDESGMPNNRFLAERTGGTYSTLKVQPAELEDSGVYFCASSRTGGFYGYTFGSGTRLTVV.

The rearrangement joins TRBV11-2 to TRBJ1-1; D unresolved. V dropped 4 bases and J dropped 2 bases, with 8 bases sitting between them. Per germline, CDR1 SGHAT and CDR2 FQNNGV. CDR3 length: 13 amino acids. This CDR3 reads CASSWGINTEAFF. The CDR3 DNA follows: TGTGCCAGCAGCTGGGGTATCAACACTGAAGCTTTCTTT.

The rearrangement joins TRBV11-2 to TRBJ2-3, with D possibly TRBD1 on 5 matching bases. Looked up from germline, CDR1 is SGHAT and CDR2 is FQNNGV. There are 15 residues in the CDR3. V was trimmed by 4 bases and J by 0 bases, leaving 11 bases between them. CDR3 nucleotides: TGTGCCAGCAGCTCAGGGTCTTCTAGCACAGATACGCAGTATTTT. Protein: CASSSGSSSTDTQYF.

CDR3 DNA: TGTGCCAGCAGCCTAGCGGGGGGTCGCTCCTACGAGCAGTACTTC. Translation gives CASSLAGGRSYEQYF. The chain recombines TRBV28 with TRBJ2-7; 11 bases fit TRBD2. There are 15 residues in the CDR3. The germline gives CDR1 MDHEN, CDR2 SYDVKM. The ends lost 6 bases at V and 0 bases at J; junction bases unmatched: 4. The whole variable domain, filled in from reference TRBV28 and TRBJ2-7, reads DVKVTQSSRYLVKRTGEKVFLECVQDMDHENMFWYRQDPGLGLRLIYFSYDVKMKEKGDIPEGYSVSREKKERFSLILESASTNQTSMYLCASSLAGGRSYEQYFGPGTRLTVT.

The gene calls are TRBV6-5 and TRBJ2-1; the match to TRBD1 covers 11 bases. Trimming at V came to 6 bases and at J to 9 bases, leaving 7 bases not matched to a gene. This CDR3 contains 14 residues. In germline, CDR1 is MNHEY, CDR2 SVGAGI. CDR3 coding DNA: TGTGCCAGCAGGCGGACAGGGGGCAGGGGTGAGCAGTTCTTC. This codes for CASRRTGGRGEQFF.

The chain carries TRBV27 and TRBJ2-7; 8 nucleotides line up with TRBD1. CDR3 length: 13 residues. Germline assignment: CDR1 MNHEY and CDR2 SMNVEV (reference sequence). The V and J ends lost 6 bases and 4 bases, in that order; junction bases with no gene match: 5. This CDR3 is CASRRTGLYEQYF. Written as DNA, the CDR3 is TGTGCCAGCAGGAGGACAGGGTTGTACGAGCAGTACTTC.

The chain couples TRBV5-1 to TRBJ2-1; 8 bases are a match to TRBD1. V dropped 5 bases and J dropped 4; count of bases not matched to a gene: 8. CDR1 is SGHRS and CDR2 is YFSETQ in the germline V gene. This CDR3 spans 15 amino acids. CDR3 sequence: CASRLGQGTYNEQFF. CDR3 sequence (DNA): TGCGCCAGCAGACTCGGACAGGGAACATACAATGAGCAGTTCTTC.

The chain links TRBV9 to TRBJ2-1, with D perhaps being TRBD1 or TRBD2 (5 bases each). The CDR3 has 15 residues. V lost 3 bases and J 3 bases, leaving 13 bases between the germline ends. Per the germline V gene, CDR1 is SGDLS and CDR2 is YYNGEE. DNA of the CDR3: TGTGCCAGCAGCGGACGGGACCCGTACTACAATGAGCAGTTCTTC. Its translation: CASSGRDPYYNEQFF.

The chain has TRBV7-2 and TRBJ2-4; TRBD2 might be the D (6 bases). The V end was cut by 6 bases, the J end by 2 bases, with 14 bases between. CDR1 and CDR2 from the germline V gene are SGHTA and FQGNSA. This CDR3 spans 15 amino acids. Written as DNA, the CDR3 is TGTGCCAGCAGTTCCTATAGCGGCCCCAAAAACATTCAGTACTTC. Protein sequence: CASSSYSGPKNIQYF.

The chain joins TRBV5-1 to TRBJ2-4, with D perhaps TRBD1 or TRBD2 (6 bases each). The V gene's germline CDR1 is SGHRS and CDR2 YFSETQ. The CDR3 has 15 residues. The V and J ends lost 0 bases and 5 bases respectively, with 12 bases between them. The CDR3 loop reads CASSLVPGAENIQYF. The CDR3 DNA is TGCGCCAGCAGCTTGGTCCCGGGGGCGGAAAACATTCAGTACTTC.

The chain recombines TRBV18 with TRBJ1-6, with D maybe TRBD1 (5 bases). Trimming pared 6 bases from V and 0 bases from J, leaving 12 bases between. The germline V gene has CDR1 KGHSH and CDR2 LQKENI. The CDR3 has 16 residues. CDR3 DNA: TGTGCCAGCTCTCAGGGCCAAGGCTCCTATAATTCACCCCTCCACTTT. It specifies CASSQGQGSYNSPLHF. The whole variable domain, remainder taken from reference TRBV18 and TRBJ1-6, is NAGVMQNPRHLVRRRGQEARLRCSPMKGHSHVYWYRQLPEEGLKFMVYLQKENIIDESGMPKERFSAEFPKEGPSILRIQQVVRGDSAAYFCASSQGQGSYNSPLHFGNGTRLTVT.

V is TRBV6-5 and J is TRBJ1-1; TRBD1 matches at 7 bases. The CDR3 runs 14 residues. Germline-derived CDR1 and CDR2 are MNHEY and SVGAGI. The V gene end was trimmed by 5 bases and the J gene end by 1 base; junction bases not matched to a gene: 4. The CDR3 protein is CASSVNRGNTEAFF. CDR3 DNA: TGTGCCAGCAGTGTAAACAGGGGGAACACTGAAGCTTTCTTT.

This chain connects TRBV18 to TRBJ2-3; D call uncertain. V was pared by 3 bases and J by 3 bases, with 4 bases between. CDR1 is KGHSH, CDR2 LQKENI, per germline. The CDR3 is 12 amino acids. The CDR3 bases are TGTGCCAGCTCACCTTCAACAGATACGCAGTATTTT. This encodes CASSPSTDTQYF.

V and J are TRBV25-1 and TRBJ2-5, with a weak D call TRBD2 (5 bases). Deletions cut 1 base from V and 5 bases from J, with 11 bases between. The CDR3 runs 14 residues. The germline V gene has CDR1 MGHDK and CDR2 SYGVNS. This CDR3 is CASSESPLDETQYF. CDR3 nucleotides: TGTGCCAGCAGTGAATCCCCACTAGACGAGACCCAGTACTTC.

The rearrangement joins TRBV4-1 to TRBJ1-4; unclear D gene. Per germline, CDR1 MGHRA and CDR2 YSYEKL. V lost 1 base and J 7 bases, leaving 10 bases between the germline ends. The CDR3 runs to 14 residues. The CDR3 here is CASSQVGLGEKLFF. CDR3 bases: TGCGCCAGCAGCCAAGTAGGTTTAGGTGAAAAACTGTTTTTT.

The J gene is TRBJ1-6, the V gene TRBV7-9; tentatively, D is TRBD1 (6 bases). The CDR3 has 15 residues. The ends were cut back, 0 bases at V and 7 bases at J, with 10 bases in the middle. The V gene's germline CDR1 is SEHNR and CDR2 FQNEAQ (reference sequence). DNA of the CDR3: TGTGCCAGCAGCTTAGCGCAGGGGAGGAATTCACCCCTCCACTTT. Translation: CASSLAQGRNSPLHF. Combining the CDR3 with reference TRBV7-9 and TRBJ1-6 gives the whole variable domain DTGVSQNPRHKITKRGQNVTFRCDPISEHNRLYWYRQTLGQGPEFLTYFQNEAQLEKSRLLSDRFSAERPKGSFSTLEIQRTEQGDSAMYLCASSLAQGRNSPLHFGNGTRLTVT.

The rearrangement joins TRBV5-4 to TRBJ2-5, with 8 bases identical to TRBD1. Germline V lookup: CDR1 SGHNT, CDR2 YYREEE (reference sequence). With 5 bases clipped from V and 2 bases from J, the junction kept 5 bases outside the gene matches. The CDR3 runs 14 residues. The CDR3 sequence: CASRETGGQETQYF. The DNA for the CDR3 is TGTGCCAGCAGGGAAACAGGGGGGCAAGAGACCCAGTACTTC.

J is TRBJ1-1 and V is TRBV7-8, with 11 bases lining up with TRBD1. CDR1 is SGHVS and CDR2 is FQNEAQ in the germline V gene. The trim removed 5 bases at V and 4 bases at J, leaving 12 bases unmatched. The CDR3 is 17 amino acids. CDR3 in DNA: TGTGCCAGCAGCCCTCCGGGACAGGGGGGCGGGAGCACTGAAGCTTTCTTT. It encodes CASSPPGQGGGSTEAFF.

This clone was seen once. The same CDR3 also results from other DNA sequences found in this sample. The chain employs TRBV20-1 and TRBJ2-5; D remains unclear. The CDR3 totals 11 residues. Deletions cut 1 base from V and 4 bases from J, with 4 bases between. Germline assignment: CDR1 DFQATT and CDR2 SNEGSKA (reference sequence). CDR3 protein: CSARVGETQYF. In DNA form, the CDR3 reads TGCAGTGCTAGAGTTGGAGAGACCCAGTACTTC.

The chain carries TRBV5-8 and TRBJ2-3, with a tentative D call TRBD2 (6 bases). Between the trimmed V and J ends, which lost 3 bases and 0 bases, there was a span of 14 bases. The germline gives CDR1 SGHTS, CDR2 YDEGEE. The CDR3 extends over 16 amino acids. CDR3 sequence: CASSWRGVPSTDTQYF. CDR3 bases: TGTGCCAGCAGCTGGAGGGGAGTGCCTAGCACAGATACGCAGTATTTT. Looking up the rest from reference TRBV5-8 and TRBJ2-3 gives the full variable domain: EAGVTQSPTHLIKTRGQQATLRCSPISGHTSVYWYQQALGLGLQFLLWYDEGEERNRGNFPPRFSGRQFPNYSSELNVNALELEDSALYLCASSWRGVPSTDTQYFGPGTRLTVL.

As regards this clone: The sample contains more than one DNA sequence encoding this CDR3. This rearrangement joins TRBV6-5 to TRBJ2-2, with a weak D call TRBD2 (5 bases). This CDR3 comprises 14 residues. In germline, CDR1 is MNHEY, CDR2 SVGAGI. V was clipped by 5 bases and J by 4 bases, with 11 bases between them. CDR3 protein: CASSVTTSTGELFF. Written as DNA, the CDR3 is TGTGCCAGCAGTGTGACAACTAGCACCGGGGAGCTGTTTTTT.

The chain recombines TRBV6-6 with TRBJ2-5, with D perhaps matching TRBD1 (6 bases). Trimming took 2 bases from V and 4 from J, leaving 14 bases between them. Germline CDR1 MNHNY, CDR2 SVGAGI (reference sequence). The CDR3 has 15 residues. In DNA, the CDR3 is TGTGCCAGCAGTTACGGACGAGGGGGTGGAGAGACCCAGTACTTC. Protein sequence: CASSYGRGGGETQYF.

The gene calls are TRBV3-1 (or the pseudogene TRBV3-2) and TRBJ2-5; D ambiguous. From germline, CDR1 is LGHDT and CDR2 YNNKEL (reference sequence). V was cut by 10 bases and J by 2 bases, with 2 bases left in between. CDR3 length: 9 residues. The chain's CDR3 is CATQETQYF. CDR3 nucleotide sequence: TGTGCCACACAAGAGACCCAGTACTTC.

Only one count was recorded for this clone. This sample includes further DNA sequences coding for the same CDR3. The genes are TRBV6-5 and TRBJ1-5, with no clear D. CDR1 and CDR2 (germline): MNHEY, SVGAGI. V lost 8 bases and J 4 bases, leaving 9 bases between the germline ends. CDR3 size: 12 residues. The CDR3 spells CASRTGNQPQHF. In nucleotides, the CDR3 is TGTGCCAGCCGGACGGGAAATCAGCCCCAGCATTTT.

The DNA for the CDR3 is TGTGCCAGCAGCTTAAAGATACCCGGGGATGGCTACACCTTC. Protein product: CASSLKIPGDGYTF. This chain joins TRBV7-9 and TRBJ1-2; D call uncertain. V lost 2 bases and J 6 bases, leaving 13 bases between the germline ends. Germline CDR1 reads SEHNR; CDR2 reads FQNEAQ (reference sequence). CDR3 length: 14 residues.

As for this clone: The same CDR3 arises from other DNA sequences in this sample as well. V gene TRBV5-1 combines with J gene TRBJ1-5; D call uncertain. Germline V gene data show CDR1 as SGHRS and CDR2 as YFSETQ. V was cut by 4 bases and J by 4 bases, with 9 bases left in between. The CDR3 sequence is 13 residues long. CDR3 in amino acids: CASSLDGNQPQHF. The CDR3, as DNA: TGCGCCAGCAGCCTAGACGGGAATCAGCCCCAGCATTTT.

The gene calls are TRBV5-4 and TRBJ1-4; 9 bases fit TRBD1. V gave up 4 bases and J gave up 6 bases; unmatched junction bases: 1. CDR1 is SGHNT, CDR2 YYREEE, per germline (reference sequence). The CDR3 totals 13 residues. DNA for the CDR3: TGTGCCAGCAGCCGGGACAGGGATGAAAAACTGTTTTTT. Its protein is CASSRDRDEKLFF.

V and J are TRBV4-1 and TRBJ2-3; D gene uncertain. Trimming pared 1 base from V and 0 bases from J, leaving 8 bases between. Germline-derived CDR1 and CDR2 are MGHRA and YSYEKL. The CDR3 spans 15 residues. The CDR3 DNA sequence: TGCGCCAGCAGCCAAGTACGGCTTAGCACAGATACGCAGTATTTT. Translating it yields CASSQVRLSTDTQYF.

The gene calls are TRBV6-6 and TRBJ1-4, with a possible D match to TRBD1 (6 bases). V shed 11 bases and J shed 6 bases, with 16 bases lying between them. The CDR3 is 13 amino acids. CDR1 is MNHNY, CDR2 SVGAGI, per germline (reference sequence). In DNA, the CDR3 is TGTGCCTCCCACGGGACAAGACATGAAAAACTGTTTTTT. This sequence encodes CASHGTRHEKLFF.